One sample yielded the 3 T cell receptor beta chains listed below, sequenced in a study of cytomegalovirus exposure and HLA in healthy donors. Primers for the PCR totalled 60 Vbeta and 13 Jbeta. The method was immunoSEQ multiplex PCR; TCRdb's version includes in-frame clones alone and lacks a portion of them. The sample lists about 67,000 clones, approximately 78% occurring once. Sequencing used PBMCs. Receptors originate from a woman in her thirties in good health and CMV-seronegative.

V and J are TRBV6-1 and TRBJ2-7; maybe TRBD1 (5 bases). The CDR3 length is 17 residues. CDR1 and CDR2 (germline): MNHNS, SASEGT. Trimming took off 2 bases at V and 3 bases at J, with 20 bases between the two ends. The CDR3 protein is CASSETRPGNINYEQYF. Here the CDR3 DNA reads TGTGCCAGCAGTGAAACCCGGCCAGGGAACATTAACTACGAGCAGTACTTC.

This chain joins TRBV19 and TRBJ2-7, with 8 bases aligning to TRBD1. The J segment lost 2 bases and the V segment lost 0 bases, leaving 3 bases of the junction unmatched. The V gene's germline CDR1 is LNHDA and CDR2 SQIVND (reference sequence). This CDR3 is built from 15 residues. CDR3: CASSIDRTGTYEQYF. In nucleotides, the CDR3 is TGTGCCAGTAGTATAGACAGGACAGGGACCTACGAGCAGTACTTC. Variable domain in full (rest from reference TRBV19 and TRBJ2-7): DGGITQSPKYLFRKEGQNVTLSCEQNLNHDAMYWYRQDPGQGLRLIYYSQIVNDFQKGDIAEGYSVSREKKESFPLTVTSAQKNPTAFYLCASSIDRTGTYEQYFGPGTRLTVT.

This chain uses TRBV28 with TRBJ2-2; 9 bases fit TRBD1. V trimming: 6 bases; J trimming: 4 bases; junction bases outside the gene matches: 6. The CDR3 spans 15 residues. The germline CDR1 and CDR2 sequences are MDHEN and SYDVKM. The CDR3 protein is CASSNRGLGTGELFF. In DNA, the CDR3 is TGTGCCAGCAGCAACAGGGGGCTGGGCACCGGGGAGCTGTTTTTT.